This is a list of T cell receptor beta chains from one sample in a study of stem cell transplantation in POMP-related autoinflammatory disease. Profiling relied on immunoSEQ multiplex PCR, and the TCRdb table lists in-frame clones only, not all of them. This table has more than 9,000 clones, roughly three quarters appearing once. This specimen was CD4+ T cells from PBMCs, taken after stem cell transplantation. These receptors were taken from a human patient with POMP-related autoinflammation and immune dysregulation (PRAID). Some T cells may trace back to the graft donor. CDR3s include the opening cysteine and the closing phenylalanine or tryptophan. D genes are given only for firm matches. The size entry is marked missing in some rows and otherwise reads once, few, many or a size class.

few,TRBJ2-7,TRBV3-1/TRBV3-2,TRBD2,TGTGCCAGCAGCCAAGGGACTAGCGCCTACGAGCAGTACTTC,CASSQGTSAYEQYF
-,TRBJ1-1,TRBV18,-,TGTGCCAGCTCACCCCGACAGGAGAACACTGAAGCTTTCTTT,CASSPRQENTEAFF
-,TRBJ1-2,TRBV10-3,-,TGTGCCATCAGTGAGTCGGCTGGGGGGCCGGATGGCTACACCTTC,CAISESAGGPDGYTF
-,TRBJ1-2,TRBV5-1,-,TGCGCCAGCACCTCGGGAGGCGCCGGGGGCTACACCTTC,CASTSGGAGGYTF
-,TRBJ2-5,TRBV7-9,-,TGTGCCAGCAGCTTAATAGGGGACGGACAAGAGACCCAGTACTTC,CASSLIGDGQETQYF
few,TRBJ2-6,TRBV9,-,TGTGCCAGCAGCGTAGGGCAGGGGATGAGCTCTGGGGCCAACGTCCTGACTTTC,CASSVGQGMSSGANVLTF
-,TRBJ2-7,TRBV6-9,-,TGTGCCAGCAGTTATCGTGCCCTTGGCGACGAGCAGTACTTC,CASSYRALGDEQYF
-,TRBJ1-2,TRBV10-3,-,TGTGCCATCAGTCAGGGTATTGGGGGATATGGCTACACCTTC,CAISQGIGGYGYTF
-,TRBJ2-5,TRBV19,-,TGTGCCAGTAGTATTAGGCGGGATACGGAGACCCAGTACTTC,CASSIRRDTETQYF
-,TRBJ2-1,TRBV4-1,-,TGCGCCAGCGGGCCCTCCTACAATGAGCAGTTCTTC,CASGPSYNEQFF
-,TRBJ2-3,TRBV14,TRBD2,TGTGCCAGCAGCCAGTGGGGCCTAGCGGGACATACGCAGTATTTT,CASSQWGLAGHTQYF
-,TRBJ1-2,TRBV6-2/TRBV6-3,-,TGTGCCAGCAGCTATAGGGACTTTTCGAAAGGCTACACCTTC,CASSYRDFSKGYTF
-,TRBJ2-7,TRBV4-1,TRBD2,TGCGCCAGCAGCCAACCGACTAGCGGTTGGTACGAGCAGTACTTC,CASSQPTSGWYEQYF
-,TRBJ2-3,TRBV4-2,TRBD2,TGTGCCAGCAGCCAAGATACGGACCGCTCGGGGAGGGTTATTACGCAGTATTTT,CASSQDTDRSGRVITQYF
once,TRBJ2-3,TRBV5-1,TRBD2,TGCGCCAGCAGCTTGGGCGGGAGGGTTGGAACAGATACGCAGTATTTT,CASSLGGRVGTDTQYF
-,TRBJ2-6,TRBV7-9,-,TGTGCCAGCAGCTTACTCGGATCTGGGGCCAACGTCCTGACTTTC,CASSLLGSGANVLTF
-,TRBJ2-7,TRBV21-1,-,TGTGCCAGCAGCAAAGATCACAGGGAGAACGAGCAGTACTTC,CASSKDHRENEQYF
-,TRBJ1-5,TRBV7-2,-,TGTGCCAGCAGCTTAGAGGGGGGGTTGAATAGCAATCAGCCCCAGCATTTT,CASSLEGGLNSNQPQHF
-,TRBJ1-1,TRBV4-1,TRBD1,TGCGCCAGCAGCCAAGAAAGGGCAGGGGGGAACACTGAAGCTTTCTTT,CASSQERAGGNTEAFF
-,TRBJ2-3,TRBV7-9,-,TGTGCCAGCAGCTTTGTTACAGATACGCAGTATTTT,CASSFVTDTQYF
-,TRBJ2-5,TRBV24-1,-,TGTGCCACCAGTGACGAGAGAAGGGCGAGTGGAGAGACCCAGTACTTC,CATSDERRASGETQYF
-,TRBJ2-1,TRBV10-1,TRBD2,TGCGCCACCACGTTCGGGACTAGCGAGAATGAGCAGTTCTTC,CATTFGTSENEQFF
-,TRBJ2-1,TRBV5-1,TRBD2,TGCGCCAGCAGCGAGACTAGCGGGAGTCTCAATGAGCAGTTCTTC,CASSETSGSLNEQFF
once,TRBJ2-5,TRBV7-2,TRBD2,TGTGCCAGCAGCTCCCGGGGGGGGGAGACCCAGTACTTC,CASSSRGGETQYF
once,TRBJ2-5,TRBV6-6,-,TGTGCCAGCAGTTACCGCGGGCAGGGGGAGACCCAGTACTTC,CASSYRGQGETQYF
-,TRBJ2-7,TRBV14,-,TGTGCCAGCAGCCAAGCGCTCTACGAGCAGTACTTC,CASSQALYEQYF
few,TRBJ2-1,TRBV14,TRBD2,TGTGCCAGCAGCCAAGAGACGGCGCTAGCGGGTGGAAATGAGCAGTTCTTC,CASSQETALAGGNEQFF
-,TRBJ1-1,TRBV11-3,-,TGTGCCAGCAGCTTAGATAAATCAAAGGGAGGGATAACTTCTGAAGCTTTCTTT,CASSLDKSKGGITSEAFF
-,TRBJ2-7,TRBV2,-,TGTGCCAGCAGTGAACAGGTTCCAGAGCAGTACTTC,CASSEQVPEQYF
-,TRBJ1-1,TRBV6-5,-,TGTGCCAGCCTAGGCCAAATGAACACTGAAGCTTTCTTT,CASLGQMNTEAFF
-,TRBJ2-7,TRBV19,TRBD1,TGTGCCAGTAGTATAGGTGGGACAGGCTCCTACGAGCAGTACTTC,CASSIGGTGSYEQYF
-,TRBJ1-1,TRBV4-2,-,TGTGCCAGCAGCCCCAGGAACACTGAAGCTTTCTTT,CASSPRNTEAFF
-,TRBJ2-1,TRBV7-9,-,TGTGCCAGCAGCTTAGCTCCCAATGAGCAGTTCTTC,CASSLAPNEQFF
-,TRBJ2-7,TRBV5-1,TRBD2,TGCGCCAGCAGCCGGGGGGGATACGAGCAGTACTTC,CASSRGGYEQYF
-,TRBJ2-1,TRBV27,-,TGTGCCAGCAGTTTATACCCGAGGAGCATTAGTGAGCAGTTCTTC,CASSLYPRSISEQFF
-,TRBJ2-7,TRBV25-1,TRBD1,TGTGCCAGCAGTAGTCCGGGACAGGGCTACGAGCAGTACTTC,CASSSPGQGYEQYF
-,TRBJ2-7,TRBV24-1,-,TGTGCCACCAGTGATCGCCGCGGGGAGCAGTACTTC,CATSDRRGEQYF
-,TRBJ1-2,TRBV24-1,TRBD1,TGTGCCACCAGTGGTTGGGACAGGGGGTCCGGATGGAACGGCTACACCTTC,CATSGWDRGSGWNGYTF
-,TRBJ2-3,TRBV18,TRBD2,TGTGCCAGCTCACCTAGTACTGTTTCGCTAGCGGACCCCAGCACAGATACGCAGTATTTT,CASSPSTVSLADPSTDTQYF